This TCR beta chain was profiled in a study of blood T cell repertoires in COVID-19. About the research overall: The samples span acute and convalescent COVID-19 from the United States, Italy and Spain. In each case, the material was cDNA or gDNA derived from T cells, B-cell-depleted T cells, or PBMCs.

Under the authors' procedure: The assay estimated nucleated cells by amplifying reference gene primers. Profiling relied on immunoSEQ multiplex PCR, and the TCRdb table lists in-frame clones only, not all of them. V, J and clone size derive from that table, while D and trimming were established from the DNA sequence. The sample has hundreds of thousands of clones; around 84% are singletons. Germline V gene lookup returns CDR1 SGHNT and CDR2 YYREEE (reference sequence). V was clipped by 2 bases and J by 5 bases, with 11 bases between them. This CDR3 has 14 amino acids. Sequenced input: peripheral blood. V and J are TRBV5-4 and TRBJ2-1; D perhaps matches TRBD2 (6 bases). The sequence was collected from a woman older than 75 with active or convalescent COVID-19. CDR3 amino acids: CASSFRGADNEQFF. The CDR3 nucleotides read TGTGCCAGCAGCTTCCGCGGGGCCGACAATGAGCAGTTCTTC.